What follows are 8 T cell receptor beta chains derived from one specimen sequenced in a study of T cell changes during pregnancy in multiple sclerosis. The assay was immunoSEQ multiplex PCR, and TCRdb's table has in-frame clones only and misses some. Seen here are around 110,000 clones, 91% observed once, and the top ten hold roughly 1.6%. Sequencing used peripheral blood, obtained before pregnancy. These receptors came from a female donor with multiple sclerosis, enrolled in a pregnancy study.

The chain uses TRBV14 and TRBJ2-5, with TRBD1 matching over 8 bases. This CDR3 is built from 17 residues. Losses at the gene ends were 0 bases for V and 5 bases for J; bases not matched to a gene: 11. CDR1 SGHDN and CDR2 FVKESK come from the germline V gene. The CDR3 protein is CASSQDLPGGFLETQYF. CDR3 nucleotides: TGTGCCAGCAGCCAAGATCTTCCAGGGGGCTTTTTGGAGACCCAGTACTTC.

This chain uses TRBV10-1 with TRBJ1-1, with 8 bases fitting TRBD1. V was pared by 6 bases and J by 1 base, with 13 bases of the junction left unmatched. The CDR3 is 17 residues long. The germline V gene encodes CDR1 WNHNN and CDR2 SYGVQD (reference sequence). The CDR3: CASSPRDRKIQNTEAFF. DNA for the CDR3: TGCGCCAGCAGCCCCCGGGACAGGAAGATTCAGAACACTGAAGCTTTCTTT.

The genes are TRBV30 and TRBJ1-6; D is uncertain. The CDR3 runs to 14 residues. Germline V lookup: CDR1 GTSNPN, CDR2 SVGIG (reference sequence). The V gene lost 0 bases and the J gene lost 7 bases, with 10 bases spanning the gap. The CDR3 DNA reads as TGTGCCTGGAGTGTCGCGAGGGCAAATTCACCCCTCCACTTT. Translation: CAWSVARANSPLHF. Full variable domain (remainder filled in from reference TRBV30 and TRBJ1-6): SQTIHQWPATLVQPVGSPLSLECTVEGTSNPNLYWYRQAAGRGLQLLFYSVGIGQISSEVPQNLSASRPQDRQFILSSKKLLLSDSGFYLCAWSVARANSPLHFGNGTRLTVT.

V and J are TRBV11-2 and TRBJ2-1; TRBD2 matches 10 bases. The CDR3 runs 16 residues. Germline values: CDR1 SGHAT, CDR2 FQNNGV. V gave up 4 bases and J gave up 7 bases; unmatched junction bases: 10. The CDR3 DNA follows: TGTGCCAGCAGCTCCCTTAGCGGGAGGCCCTCAAATGAGCAGTTCTTC. This encodes CASSSLSGRPSNEQFF.

V usage is TRBV29-1 and J usage is TRBJ1-1; maybe TRBD1 (6 bases). This CDR3 comprises 15 residues. V gave up 4 bases and J gave up 1 base, with 16 bases separating them. Germline V lookup: CDR1 SQVTM, CDR2 ANQGSEA. The CDR3 sequence is CSVGVGGDGNTEAFF. In DNA form, the CDR3 reads TGCAGCGTTGGGGTAGGGGGGGACGGGAACACTGAAGCTTTCTTT.

This chain connects TRBV20-1 to TRBJ1-5; D is undetermined. Deletions cut 4 bases from V and 6 bases from J, with 7 bases between. The CDR3 is 11 amino acids. From germline, CDR1 is DFQATT and CDR2 SNEGSKA (reference sequence). CDR3 in DNA: TGCAGTGCTATTGACTCTCAGCCCCAGCATTTT. As protein: CSAIDSQPQHF.

V is TRBV4-3 and J is TRBJ2-2, with D perhaps matching TRBD2 (5 bases). Per the germline V gene, CDR1 is LGHNA and CDR2 is YSLEER. Trimming took 0 bases from V and 7 from J, leaving 24 bases between them. CDR3 size: 19 residues. CDR3 region: CASSQDNPGGVGIHGELFF. The CDR3 DNA reads as TGCGCCAGCAGCCAAGATAATCCAGGAGGCGTGGGGATACACGGGGAGCTGTTTTTT.

The CDR3 region has the DNA TGTGCCAGCAGTCCCCGAGAGGCTGAAGCTTTCTTT. Protein product: CASSPREAEAFF. The V call is TRBV2, the J call TRBJ1-1, with unresolved D. V dropped 5 bases and J dropped 6 bases, with 10 bases sitting between them. Germline V gene data show CDR1 as SNHLY and CDR2 as FYNNEI. This CDR3 has 12 amino acids.